This section outlines one T cell receptor beta chain sequence together with its context. Its antigen is not identified. The same CDR3 is also encoded by other DNA sequences in this sample. This sample stems from a study of shared clonotypes between healthy human individuals. Findings and limits, study-wide: The study found roughly 5% of naive CD4 clonotypes shared across four donors. Having only a few donors restricted how much genetic and exposure-history diversity was captured. Clonotypes which were not shared had lower generation probabilities than clonotypes that all four donors shared.

Only in-frame clones appear in the TCRdb table, and some are missing; sequencing was by immunoSEQ multiplex PCR. The sample has roughly 2.2 million clones; roughly 93% are singletons. This CDR3 contains 11 residues. Germline CDR1 reads LNHDA; CDR2 reads SQIVND (reference sequence). V dropped 4 bases and J dropped 3 bases, with 4 bases sitting between them. Input material: naive CD4+ T cells from PBMCs. Subset noted: CD45RA+ positively selected. V is TRBV19 and J is TRBJ2-7, with D hard to call. The sequence came from a man between 18 and 35 years old in good health. Some clones in this sample may be carry-over from other donors' samples. The CDR3 region has the DNA TGTGCCAGTAGTACTTACTACGAGCAGTACTTC. Its translation is CASSTYYEQYF. Drawing the rest from reference TRBV19 and TRBJ2-7, the complete variable domain is DGGITQSPKYLFRKEGQNVTLSCEQNLNHDAMYWYRQDPGQGLRLIYYSQIVNDFQKGDIAEGYSVSREKKESFPLTVTSAQKNPTAFYLCASSTYYEQYFGPGTRLTVT.